This TCR beta chain is drawn from a study of blood T cell repertoires in COVID-19. This table comes from immunoSEQ multiplex PCR, and its TCRdb copy is limited to in-frame clones, with some not included. The table has over 130,000 clones, 76% seen once; the top ten hold approximately 4.5%. This CDR3 contains 15 residues. V was pared by 5 bases and J by 5 bases, with 9 bases of the junction left unmatched. Per the germline V gene, CDR1 is LGHDT and CDR2 is YNNKEL (reference sequence). The sequence derives from a woman older than 75 with active or convalescent COVID-19. The chain uses TRBV3-1 (or the pseudogene TRBV3-2) and TRBJ2-5; 9 bases align to TRBD2. Sequenced material: peripheral blood. CDR3 protein: CASSYSGGQRETQYF. For the CDR3, the DNA is TGTGCCAGCAGCTACAGCGGGGGGCAGCGGGAGACCCAGTACTTC.